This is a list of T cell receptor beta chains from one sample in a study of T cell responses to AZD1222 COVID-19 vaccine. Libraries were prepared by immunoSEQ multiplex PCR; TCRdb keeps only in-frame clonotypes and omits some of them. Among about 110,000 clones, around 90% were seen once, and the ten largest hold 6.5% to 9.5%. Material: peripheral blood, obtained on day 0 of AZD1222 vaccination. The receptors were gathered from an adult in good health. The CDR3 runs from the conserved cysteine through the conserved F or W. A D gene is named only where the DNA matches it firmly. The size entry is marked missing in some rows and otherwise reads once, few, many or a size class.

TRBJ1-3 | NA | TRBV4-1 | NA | CASSPAGGAGNTIYF | TGCGCCAGCAGCCCAGCTGGGGGGGCTGGAAACACCATATATTTT
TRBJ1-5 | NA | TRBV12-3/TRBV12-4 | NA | CASSYGPNQPQHF | TGTGCCAGCAGCTACGGGCCAAATCAGCCCCAGCATTTT
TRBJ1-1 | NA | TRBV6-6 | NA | CASLQGTEAFF | TGTGCCAGCCTCCAGGGCACTGAAGCTTTCTTT
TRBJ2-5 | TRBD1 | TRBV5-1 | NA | CASSLRGLQGETQYF | TGCGCCAGCAGTCTCAGGGGGCTTCAGGGGGAGACCCAGTACTTC
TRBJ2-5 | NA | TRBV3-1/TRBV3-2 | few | CASTSSQETQYF | TGTGCCAGCACTAGCAGCCAAGAGACCCAGTACTTC
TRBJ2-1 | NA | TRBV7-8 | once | CASSPQFF | TGTGCCAGCAGCCCTCAGTTCTTC
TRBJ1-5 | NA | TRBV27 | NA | CASSIEGHGNQPQHF | TGTGCCAGCAGCATCGAGGGGCATGGTAATCAGCCCCAGCATTTT
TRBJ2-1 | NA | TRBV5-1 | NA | CASSKGGSGYNEQFF | TGCGCCAGCAGCAAGGGAGGTAGCGGATACAATGAGCAGTTCTTC
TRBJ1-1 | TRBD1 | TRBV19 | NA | CASSTQGGTEAFF | TGTGCCAGTAGTACGCAGGGGGGCACTGAAGCTTTCTTT
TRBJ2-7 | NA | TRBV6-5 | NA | CASSYRPGTLTYEQYF | TGTGCCAGCAGTTACCGCCCCGGGACCCTAACCTACGAGCAGTACTTC
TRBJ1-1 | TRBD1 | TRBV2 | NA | CASSVGTGGTEAFF | TGTGCCAGCAGTGTCGGGACAGGGGGGACTGAAGCTTTCTTT
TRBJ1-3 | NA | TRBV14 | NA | CASSPRTSGNTIYF | TGTGCCAGCAGCCCCCGGACCTCTGGAAACACCATATATTTT
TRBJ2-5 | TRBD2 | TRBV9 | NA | CASSVASTSGEETQYF | TGTGCCAGCAGCGTAGCTTCCACTAGCGGGGAAGAGACCCAGTACTTC
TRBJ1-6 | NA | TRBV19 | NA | CASSMGQLNSPLHF | TGTGCCAGTAGTATGGGGCAGCTTAATTCACCCCTCCACTTT
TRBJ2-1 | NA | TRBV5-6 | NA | CASSLGLERDNEQFF | TGTGCCAGCAGCTTGGGACTAGAGAGGGACAATGAGCAGTTCTTC
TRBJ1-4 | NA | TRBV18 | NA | CASSSPGLSIEKLFF | TGTGCCAGCTCATCACCGGGACTGAGCATTGAAAAACTGTTTTTT
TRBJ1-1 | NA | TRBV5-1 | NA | CASSPRLATEAFF | TGCGCCAGCAGCCCCCGTTTGGCCACTGAAGCTTTCTTT